This TCR beta chain was profiled in a study of shared clonotypes between healthy human individuals. Study findings and constraints: Sequencing of the sorted subsets was shown by rarefaction to be incomplete despite large depth. Roughly 4.6% of naive CD4 clonotypes were common to a few donors.

Caucasian adults living in Nashville, Tennessee, provided all samples. Sequenced by immunoSEQ multiplex PCR; TCRdb stores in-frame clones only, minus some. The table lists some 1 million clones, about 70% of them singletons. CDR3 length: 14 amino acids. With 6 bases removed from V and 7 bases from J, the gap between germline ends came to 15 bases. The germline gives CDR1 ENHRY, CDR2 SYGVKD. The sample holds a few counts of this clone. The antigen remains unidentified. Input material: memory CD4+ T cells sorted from blood. The subset here: CD45RA-negative fraction. The receptor comes from a young man in good health. This chain uses TRBV10-3 with TRBJ1-4, with D perhaps matching TRBD1 (6 bases). The CDR3 sequence: CAISMGAQSEKLFF. CDR3 sequence (DNA): TGTGCCATCAGCATGGGGGCGCAGAGTGAAAAACTGTTTTTT.